This entry lists 8 T cell receptor beta chains sequenced from one sample in a study of T-cell memory formation after mild COVID-19. A single record per CDR3 protein comes from TCRdb applying MiXCR to the 5' RACE reads. The sample lists 120,000 to 150,000 distinct CDR3 sequences; 14% were seen once. Sequencing used PBMCs or a T cell subset sorted from them (not recorded which). All receptors derive from an adult woman who had mild COVID-19 (a few samples of this study predate the infection). Cell type and time point are not known.

V usage is TRBV20-1 and J usage is TRBJ2-5; tentatively, D is TRBD2 (6 bases). From germline, CDR1 is DFQATT and CDR2 SNEGSKA (reference sequence). The CDR3 runs to 14 residues. The V gene lost 6 bases and the J gene lost 2 bases, with 16 bases spanning the gap. The CDR3 nucleotides are TGCAGTGCCCGACCCTTGCGGGGACAAGAGACCCAGTACTTC. It is translated as CSARPLRGQETQYF.

In this sample, this clonotype turned up many times. CDR3 loop: CASSLDRLEQYF. The DNA of the CDR3 is TGCGCCAGCAGCCTCGACAGGCTGGAGCAGTACTTC. This chain connects TRBV5-1 to TRBJ2-7; possible D gene TRBD1, 6 bases. V lost 4 bases, J lost 7 bases, and 12 bases lay in between. The CDR3 sequence is 12 residues long. Germline-derived CDR1 and CDR2 are SGHRS and YFSETQ.

This clonotype was found a few times. V gene TRBV9 combines with J gene TRBJ2-7; 7 bases match TRBD2. The J segment lost 7 bases and the V segment lost 0 bases, leaving 10 bases of the junction unmatched. CDR1 is SGDLS and CDR2 is YYNGEE in the germline V gene. The CDR3 is made up of 15 amino acids. Written as DNA, the CDR3 is TGTGCCAGCAGCGTAGAGAGCGGGATTAAAGGGGAGCAGTACTTC. Protein sequence: CASSVESGIKGEQYF.

In its sample, this clonotype was seen many times. CDR3 residues: CASSASQGGTEAFF. Here the CDR3 DNA reads TGTGCCAGCAGCGCCTCCCAGGGGGGAACTGAAGCTTTCTTT. The chain employs TRBV9 and TRBJ1-1, with TRBD1 identical over 7 bases. V lost 3 bases and J lost 5; bases outside the gene matches: 7. The V gene's germline CDR1 is SGDLS and CDR2 YYNGEE. CDR3 size: 14 residues.

The rearrangement uses TRBV5-1 and TRBJ2-3, with D maybe TRBD2 (6 bases). This CDR3 contains 15 residues. Germline V gene data show CDR1 as SGHRS and CDR2 as YFSETQ. The V and J ends lost 3 bases and 5 bases respectively, with 16 bases between them. CDR3 in DNA: TGCGCCAGCAGCTGGGGGACTGGCCCCAAAGATACGCAGTATTTT. It codes for CASSWGTGPKDTQYF.

The rearrangement joins TRBV6-1 to TRBJ2-7, with 11 bases matching TRBD2. The CDR3 covers 14 residues. Per the germline V gene, CDR1 is MNHNS and CDR2 is SASEGT. Germline trimming cut 11 bases from V and 5 bases from J; bases unmatched to any gene: 11. DNA of the CDR3: TGTGCCTCCCTTAGCGGGGGGGCTTCAGACGAGCAGTACTTC. Amino acids: CASLSGGASDEQYF.

A few counts support this clonotype. The chain has TRBV4-2 and TRBJ2-1; 7 bases are shared with TRBD2. The length of the CDR3 is 16 residues. Germline V gives CDR1 LGHNA, CDR2 YNFKEQ. V gave up 4 bases and J gave up 5 bases; unmatched junction bases: 11. CDR3 region: CASSPLPGEGNNEQFF. In DNA, the CDR3 is TGTGCCAGCAGCCCATTGCCGGGGGAGGGAAACAATGAGCAGTTCTTC.

The rearrangement uses TRBV12-5 and TRBJ2-5; D is perhaps TRBD1 (6 bases). The CDR3 has 19 amino acids. Germline V gene sequence: CDR1 LGHNT, CDR2 FRNRAP. The germline V and J ends were trimmed by 0 bases and 0 bases, with 20 bases remaining between them. The CDR3 sequence is CASGLVRTGTTSYQETQYF. CDR3 nucleotide sequence: TGTGCTAGTGGTTTGGTACGGACCGGGACAACCTCGTACCAAGAGACCCAGTACTTC.